The 25 T cell receptor beta chains below were found in one sample sequenced in a study of blood T cell repertoires in COVID-19. Sequencing used immunoSEQ multiplex PCR; TCRdb keeps in-frame clones, though not all of them. The repertoire has about 260,000 clones, approximately 89% of them found once; the top ten carry about 3%. Material for sequencing was PBMCs or T cells enriched from blood (not recorded which). The receptors derive from a man aged 40-50 years who had been exposed to COVID-19.

This clone was found once. The CDR3: CASSKQGLGNQPQHF. In DNA form, the CDR3 reads TGTGCCAGCAGTAAACAGGGGTTGGGCAATCAGCCCCAGCATTTT. This chain connects TRBV27 to TRBJ1-5, with 7 nucleotides matching TRBD1. The CDR3 contains 15 residues. Per the germline V gene, CDR1 is MNHEY and CDR2 is SMNVEV (reference sequence). V trimming: 5 bases; J trimming: 2 bases; junction bases outside the gene matches: 6.

Only one count was recorded for this clone. The DNA of the CDR3 is TGTGCCAGCTCACCAAGTCCTGGAGGGGTTAGCACTGAAGCTTTCTTT. It is translated as CASSPSPGGVSTEAFF. V usage is TRBV18 and J usage is TRBJ1-1, with D possibly TRBD1 on 5 matching bases. Trimming took off 2 bases at V and 4 bases at J, with 17 bases between the two ends. Germline V gene lookup returns CDR1 KGHSH and CDR2 LQKENI. This CDR3 region has 16 residues.

The J gene is TRBJ1-2, the V gene TRBV28; the D gene is possibly TRBD1 (6 bases). Germline V lookup: CDR1 MDHEN, CDR2 SYDVKM. This CDR3 comprises 14 residues. V lost 3 bases and J lost 2, with 10 bases in between. Written as DNA, the CDR3 is TGTGCCAGCAGTTTCACCGACAGGAACTATGGCTACACCTTC. It translates to CASSFTDRNYGYTF.

The chain recombines TRBV5-5 with TRBJ1-1; D perhaps matches TRBD1 (5 bases). This CDR3 spans 14 amino acids. V was cut by 1 base and J by 5 bases, with 12 bases left in between. Germline CDR1 and CDR2: SGHKS and YYEKEE (reference sequence). CDR3 residues: CASSLYSGATEAFF. The CDR3 nucleotides read TGTGCCAGCAGCTTGTATAGTGGGGCAACTGAAGCTTTCTTT.

The chain couples TRBV6-5 to TRBJ2-1, with a possible D match to TRBD2 (5 bases). V was clipped by 8 bases and J by 0 bases, with 11 bases between them. CDR1 is MNHEY, CDR2 SVGAGI, per germline. CDR3 length: 14 amino acids. CDR3 residues: CASGSVVSYNEQFF. The CDR3 nucleotides are TGTGCCAGCGGTAGCGTTGTCTCCTACAATGAGCAGTTCTTC.

The chain recombines TRBV4-1 with TRBJ2-5; TRBD1 agrees at 8 bases. CDR3 length: 13 residues. Germline values: CDR1 MGHRA, CDR2 YSYEKL. Germline trimming cut 5 bases from V and 5 bases from J; bases unmatched to any gene: 4. This CDR3 reads CASSKTGGETQYF. DNA for the CDR3: TGCGCCAGCAGCAAAACAGGGGGGGAGACCCAGTACTTC.

V and J are TRBV30 and TRBJ2-3; no clear D. This CDR3 has 12 residues. Germline-derived CDR1 and CDR2 are GTSNPN and SVGIG (reference sequence). V shed 0 bases and J shed 5 bases, with 6 bases lying between them. CDR3 sequence (DNA): TGTGCCTGGAGTGTACTTGTAGATACGCAGTATTTT. It translates to CAWSVLVDTQYF.

This chain links TRBV20-1 with TRBJ2-5; no clear D gene. This CDR3 region has 11 residues. The V gene's germline CDR1 is DFQATT and CDR2 SNEGSKA (reference sequence). V shed 6 bases and J shed 1 base, with 6 bases lying between them. The CDR3 region is CSAYFQETQYF. The DNA of the CDR3 is TGCAGTGCCTACTTCCAAGAGACCCAGTACTTC.

The chain is built from TRBV28 and TRBJ2-7; D call uncertain. Germline assignment: CDR1 MDHEN and CDR2 SYDVKM. V was trimmed by 5 bases and J by 0 bases, leaving 14 bases between them. The CDR3 is 15 amino acids. The CDR3 is CASSDQTYSSYEQYF. CDR3 bases: TGTGCCAGCAGTGACCAAACCTACAGCTCCTACGAGCAGTACTTC.

V usage is TRBV19 and J usage is TRBJ2-5, with 9 bases fitting TRBD1. Trimming cost V 2 bases and J 4 bases; bases outside gene matches: 5. CDR1 and CDR2 (germline): LNHDA, SQIVND (reference sequence). The CDR3 contains 15 residues. CDR3 loop: CASSIMGQGGETQYF. In DNA form, the CDR3 reads TGTGCCAGTAGTATAATGGGACAGGGTGGAGAGACCCAGTACTTC.

A single count supports this clone. This chain connects TRBV29-1 to TRBJ2-3, with 8 nucleotides matching TRBD2. V lost 7 bases, J lost 3 bases, and 18 bases stayed unmatched. Germline CDR1 reads SQVTM; CDR2 reads ANQGSEA. The CDR3 has 17 amino acids. CDR3 sequence: CSAVTFIQGGRTDTQYF. The CDR3 DNA is TGCAGCGCCGTCACTTTTATTCAAGGCGGGAGGACAGATACGCAGTATTTT.

This chain connects TRBV7-3 to TRBJ2-7; TRBD1 might be the D (6 bases). CDR1 is SGHTA, CDR2 FQGTGA, per germline. V was shortened by 1 base and J by 11 bases, with 15 bases between the two germline ends. The CDR3 contains 13 residues. The DNA for the CDR3 is TGTGCCAGCAGCTTAATCGCACCAGGGGAGAAGTACTTC. Residues: CASSLIAPGEKYF.

The gene calls are TRBV9 and TRBJ2-7; 9 nucleotides match TRBD2. Germline CDR1 reads SGDLS; CDR2 reads YYNGEE. This CDR3 comprises 18 residues. Unmatched junction bases numbered 19, after V lost 5 bases and J lost 4 bases. CDR3 protein: CASSILGSSGSGLYEQYF. CDR3 nucleotide sequence: TGTGCCAGCAGTATCCTAGGGAGTAGCGGGAGTGGCCTTTACGAGCAGTACTTC.

This chain connects TRBV9 to TRBJ1-6; 8 nucleotides match TRBD1. The CDR3 consists of 16 residues. V was clipped by 5 bases and J by 6 bases; unmatched bases: 10. CDR1 SGDLS and CDR2 YYNGEE come from the germline V gene. The CDR3: CASRSGGRQANSPLHF. The CDR3 region has the DNA TGTGCCAGCAGGTCAGGGGGCCGTCAGGCTAATTCACCCCTCCACTTT.

The chain's CDR3 is CASSQHGRGRFGTNEKLFF. In nucleotides, the CDR3 is TGCGCCAGCAGTCAACACGGCAGGGGGCGCTTCGGAACTAATGAAAAACTGTTTTTT. This sequence joins TRBV23-1 and TRBJ1-4, with 8 bases identical to TRBD1. TRBV23-1 qualifies as an ORF whose function is uncertain. The CDR3 contains 19 residues. Trimming removed 2 bases from V and 1 base from J; junction bases left unmatched: 12.

The J gene is TRBJ2-1, the V gene TRBV9; D is ambiguous. V lost 0 bases, J lost 8 bases, and 9 bases lay in between. The germline CDR1 and CDR2 sequences are SGDLS and YYNGEE. This CDR3 has 13 residues. In DNA, the CDR3 is TGTGCCAGCAGCGTAGAATCAGGCGATGAGCAGTTCTTC. Translating gives CASSVESGDEQFF. Variable domain in full (rest from reference TRBV9 and TRBJ2-1): DSGVTQTPKHLITATGQRVTLRCSPRSGDLSVYWYQQSLDQGLQFLIQYYNGEERAKGNILERFSAQQFPDLHSELNLSSLELGDSALYFCASSVESGDEQFFGPGTRLTVL.

The rearrangement uses TRBV9 and TRBJ2-2; D may be TRBD2 (5 bases). The germline gives CDR1 SGDLS, CDR2 YYNGEE. V was cut by 1 base and J by 3 bases, with 13 bases left in between. There are 16 residues in the CDR3. The chain's CDR3 is CASSVSGFSDTGELFF. As DNA, the CDR3 is TGTGCCAGCAGCGTATCGGGGTTTTCGGACACCGGGGAGCTGTTTTTT.

The chain links TRBV28 to TRBJ2-2, with 8 bases that match TRBD1. Trimming removed 6 bases from V and 7 bases from J; junction bases left unmatched: 13. The CDR3 consists of 16 residues. The germline V gene encodes CDR1 MDHEN and CDR2 SYDVKM. CDR3 nucleotides: TGTGCCAGCAGGGTTGCAGGGGGCGCCTTCGGCGGGGAGCTGTTTTTT. Protein sequence: CASRVAGGAFGGELFF.

This sequence joins TRBV2 and TRBJ2-2, with D possibly being TRBD2 (6 bases). This CDR3 is 14 amino acids long. CDR1 SNHLY and CDR2 FYNNEI come from the germline V gene. Trimming pared 7 bases from V and 7 bases from J, leaving 16 bases between. The CDR3 is CASTWASGVGELFF. The CDR3 nucleotides are TGTGCCAGCACTTGGGCCTCGGGGGTCGGGGAGCTGTTTTTT. Using reference TRBV2 and TRBJ2-2 for the parts outside the CDR3, the full variable domain is EPEVTQTPSHQVTQMGQEVILRCVPISNHLYFYWYRQILGQKVEFLVSFYNNEISEKSEIFDDQFSVERPDGSNFTLKIRSTKLEDSAMYFCASTWASGVGELFFGEGSRLTVL.

This chain uses TRBV2 with TRBJ2-5; no firm D call. Trimming removed 11 bases from V and 2 bases from J, with 9 bases in between. The germline gives CDR1 SNHLY, CDR2 FYNNEI. CDR3 size: 11 residues. CDR3 in amino acids: CARQIQETQYF. CDR3 DNA: TGTGCCCGTCAGATACAAGAGACCCAGTACTTC.

The chain joins TRBV30 to TRBJ1-2; 9 bases align to TRBD1. Germline CDR1 and CDR2: GTSNPN and SVGIG (reference sequence). The CDR3 is 12 amino acids. Trimming removed 3 bases from V and 8 bases from J; junction bases left unmatched: 4. In nucleotides, the CDR3 is TGTGCCTGGAGGGGACAGGGACGCGGCTACACCTTC. Its protein is CAWRGQGRGYTF.

This clone showed up just once. This chain uses TRBV5-5 with TRBJ1-1; TRBD1 matches 7 bases. The CDR3 contains 15 residues. With V trimmed by 3 bases and J by 0 bases, 5 bases remained unmatched. Looked up from germline, CDR1 is SGHKS and CDR2 is YYEKEE (reference sequence). The CDR3 protein is CASSWGDSLNTEAFF. The CDR3 DNA follows: TGTGCCAGCAGCTGGGGGGACAGTTTGAACACTGAAGCTTTCTTT.

This clone was observed once. V gene TRBV19 combines with J gene TRBJ1-1; D uncertain. This CDR3 comprises 13 residues. Trimming took 9 bases from V and 6 from J, leaving 17 bases between them. CDR1 is LNHDA and CDR2 is SQIVND in the germline V gene (reference sequence). In DNA, the CDR3 is TGTGCCAGCCTCTTTGCGGGTGGGGCTGAAGCTTTCTTT. This codes for CASLFAGGAEAFF.

The chain links TRBV28 to TRBJ2-1, with D possibly TRBD2 on 6 matching bases. CDR3 length: 16 residues. With 2 bases removed from V and 2 bases from J, the gap between germline ends came to 13 bases. CDR1 is MDHEN and CDR2 is SYDVKM in the germline V gene. The CDR3 DNA reads TGTGCCAGCAGTTTACCGGCGCGGGACGCCTACAATGAGCAGTTCTTC. Protein product: CASSLPARDAYNEQFF.

This clone appeared a single time. CDR3 protein: CAWSVSGAYNSPLHF. The CDR3 coding sequence is TGTGCCTGGAGTGTATCGGGGGCCTATAATTCACCCCTCCACTTT. This chain connects TRBV30 to TRBJ1-6; weak D call: TRBD1 (5 bases). The CDR3 spans 15 residues. The V and J ends lost 0 bases and 2 bases respectively, with 8 bases between them. Germline loops: CDR1 GTSNPN, CDR2 SVGIG (reference sequence).